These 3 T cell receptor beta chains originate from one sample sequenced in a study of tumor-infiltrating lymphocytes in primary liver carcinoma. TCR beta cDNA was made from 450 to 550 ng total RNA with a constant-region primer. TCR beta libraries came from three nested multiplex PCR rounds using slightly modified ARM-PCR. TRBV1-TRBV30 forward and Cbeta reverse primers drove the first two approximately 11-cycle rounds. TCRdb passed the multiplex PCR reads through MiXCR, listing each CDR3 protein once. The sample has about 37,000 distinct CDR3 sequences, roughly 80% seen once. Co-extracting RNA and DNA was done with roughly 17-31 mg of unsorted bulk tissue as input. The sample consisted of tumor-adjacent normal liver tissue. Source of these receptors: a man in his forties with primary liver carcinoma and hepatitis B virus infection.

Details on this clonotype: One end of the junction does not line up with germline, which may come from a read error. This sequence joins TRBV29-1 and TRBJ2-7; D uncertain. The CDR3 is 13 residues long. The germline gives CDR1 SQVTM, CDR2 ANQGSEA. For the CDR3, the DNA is TGCAGTGTTGAAGATCACAGCTACTACGAGCAGTACTTC. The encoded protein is CSVEDHSYYEQYF.

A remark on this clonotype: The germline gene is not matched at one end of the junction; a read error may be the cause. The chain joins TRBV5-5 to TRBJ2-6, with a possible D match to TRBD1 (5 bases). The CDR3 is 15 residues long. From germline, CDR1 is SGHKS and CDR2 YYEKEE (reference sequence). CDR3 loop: CASSWSATGANVLSF. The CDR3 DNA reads TGTGCCAGCAGCTGGTCGGCCACTGGGGCCAACGTCCTGTCTTTC.

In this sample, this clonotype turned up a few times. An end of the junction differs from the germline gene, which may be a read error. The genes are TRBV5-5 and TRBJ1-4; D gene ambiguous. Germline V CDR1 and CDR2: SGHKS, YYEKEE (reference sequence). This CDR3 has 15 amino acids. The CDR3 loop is CASSLEWRDGEKPFF. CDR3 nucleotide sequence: TGTGCTAGCAGCTTGGAGTGGAGGGATGGAGAAAAACCGTTTTTT.